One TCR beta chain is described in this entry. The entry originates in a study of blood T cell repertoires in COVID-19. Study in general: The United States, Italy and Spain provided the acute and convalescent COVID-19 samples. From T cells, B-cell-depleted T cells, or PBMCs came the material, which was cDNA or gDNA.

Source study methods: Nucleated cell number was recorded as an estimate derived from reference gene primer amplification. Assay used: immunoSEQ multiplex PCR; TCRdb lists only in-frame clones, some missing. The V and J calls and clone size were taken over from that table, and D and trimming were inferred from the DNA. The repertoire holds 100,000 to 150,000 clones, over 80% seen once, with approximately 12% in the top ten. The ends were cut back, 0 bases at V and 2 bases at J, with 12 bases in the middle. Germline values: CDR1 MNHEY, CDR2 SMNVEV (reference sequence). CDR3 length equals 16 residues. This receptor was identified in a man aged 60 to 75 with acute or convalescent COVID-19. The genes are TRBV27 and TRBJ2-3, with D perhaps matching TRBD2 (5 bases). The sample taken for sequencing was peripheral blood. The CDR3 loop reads CASSLSFEGDTDTQYF. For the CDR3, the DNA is TGTGCCAGCAGTTTATCGTTTGAGGGAGACACAGATACGCAGTATTTT.